This T cell receptor beta chain comes out of a study of multiple sclerosis patients with progressive multifocal leukoencephalopathy. This table comes from immunoSEQ multiplex PCR, and its TCRdb copy is limited to in-frame clones, with some not included. This sample has under 35,000 clones, with roughly 90% found just once. The CDR3 consists of 16 residues. V was pared by 3 bases and J by 3 bases, with 2 bases of the junction left unmatched. Germline V gene data show CDR1 as SEHNR and CDR2 as FQNEAQ (reference sequence). With regard to this clone: This same CDR3 is encoded by further DNA sequences in the sample.

This sample's time point: time of PML onset. The sequences come from PBMCs, collected from a patient treated with natalizumab. This sequence originates from a middle-aged woman with progressive multifocal leukoencephalopathy. This chain joins TRBV7-9 and TRBJ1-6; 10 bases fit TRBD1. CDR3 loop: CASSLGQGFYNSPLHF. The CDR3 coding sequence is TGTGCCAGCAGCTTGGGACAGGGGTTCTATAATTCACCCCTCCACTTT.